This passage covers 20 T cell receptor beta chains from one sample sequenced in a study of blood T cell dynamics during melanoma immunotherapy. The time point here: week 3, after first cycle of checkpoint inhibitor. The method was immunoSEQ multiplex PCR; TCRdb's version includes in-frame clones alone and lacks a portion of them. The table has approximately 20,000 clones, nearly 90% seen once; the top ten hold 6% to 9%. Sequences were derived from blood, sampled from a patient treated with checkpoint blockade. The receptors here all came from a human donor with melanoma.

The V call is TRBV7-9, the J call TRBJ2-3; weak D call: TRBD1 (6 bases). The germline V gene has CDR1 SEHNR and CDR2 FQNEAQ (reference sequence). CDR3 length: 15 amino acids. Trimming took 5 bases from V and 0 from J, leaving 12 bases between them. The CDR3, as DNA: TGTGCCAGCAGCCCAGGGACATACAGCACAGATACGCAGTATTTT. The encoded protein is CASSPGTYSTDTQYF. Full variable domain (rest looked up from reference TRBV7-9 and TRBJ2-3): DTGVSQNPRHKITKRGQNVTFRCDPISEHNRLYWYRQTLGQGPEFLTYFQNEAQLEKSRLLSDRFSAERPKGSFSTLEIQRTEQGDSAMYLCASSPGTYSTDTQYFGPGTRLTVL.

This clone was seen a few times. This chain links TRBV7-9 with TRBJ2-7; 9 bases match TRBD1. Germline CDR1 and CDR2: SEHNR and FQNEAQ (reference sequence). This CDR3 is 13 amino acids long. V trimming: 5 bases; J trimming: 7 bases; junction bases outside the gene matches: 6. The DNA of the CDR3 is TGTGCCAGCAGCAGACAGGGGGAGTGGGAGCAGTACTTC. Amino acid sequence: CASSRQGEWEQYF.

As DNA, the CDR3 is TGTGCCAGTAGTATAGCTGGATACAATGAGCAGTTCTTC. Its protein is CASSIAGYNEQFF. The chain couples TRBV19 to TRBJ2-1; D uncertain. This CDR3 is 13 amino acids long. The germline V gene has CDR1 LNHDA and CDR2 SQIVND (reference sequence). Trimming stripped 1 base from V and 4 bases from J, with 5 bases between.

This clone was picked up one time. The chain links TRBV5-4 to TRBJ2-5; D is unclear. The V end was cut by 6 bases, the J end by 5 bases, with 14 bases between. CDR3 length: 13 amino acids. The germline V gene has CDR1 SGHNT and CDR2 YYREEE (reference sequence). CDR3 in DNA: TGTGCCAGCACTGGGGAATGGCGGGAGACCCAGTACTTC. Translated: CASTGEWRETQYF.

J is TRBJ1-3 and V is TRBV18; TRBD1 matches at 8 bases. CDR1 and CDR2 (germline): KGHSH, LQKENI. Germline trimming cut 3 bases from V and 0 bases from J; bases unmatched to any gene: 4. The CDR3 has 16 residues. This CDR3 is CASSPNRGTSGNTIYF. The CDR3, as DNA: TGTGCCAGCTCACCGAACAGGGGGACCTCTGGAAACACCATATATTTT.

This clone showed up just a few times. The chain is built from TRBV30 and TRBJ1-2; 7 positions agree with TRBD1. Trimming cost V 0 bases and J 6 bases; bases outside gene matches: 16. From germline, CDR1 is GTSNPN and CDR2 SVGIG (reference sequence). The CDR3 covers 17 residues. CDR3 nucleotide sequence: TGTGCCTGGAGTGTTGCCCGTGCCGGGAGGGGGCGGAATGGCTACACCTTC. Translated: CAWSVARAGRGRNGYTF.

The chain combines TRBV7-9 with TRBJ1-1; D unresolved. The ends were cut back, 3 bases at V and 1 base at J, with 3 bases in the middle. The CDR3 sequence is 12 residues long. Per germline, CDR1 SEHNR and CDR2 FQNEAQ (reference sequence). In DNA, the CDR3 is TGTGCCAGCAGCTTCACGAACACTGAAGCTTTCTTT. The encoded protein is CASSFTNTEAFF.

This clone was found a few times. V gene TRBV6-5 combines with J gene TRBJ1-2; no clear D. The CDR3 runs to 10 residues. V was trimmed by 6 bases and J by 4 bases, leaving 3 bases between them. From germline, CDR1 is MNHEY and CDR2 SVGAGI. DNA of the CDR3: TGTGCCAGCAGGAGCTATGGCTACACCTTC. Translated, it gives CASRSYGYTF.

This clone was detected once. V usage is TRBV5-6 and J usage is TRBJ1-1; D gene uncertain. This CDR3 spans 13 amino acids. V shed 3 bases and J shed 4 bases, with 10 bases lying between them. Germline V gene data show CDR1 as SGHDT and CDR2 as YYEEEE. The CDR3 reads CASSWYGVTEAFF. In DNA, the CDR3 is TGTGCCAGCAGCTGGTATGGAGTCACTGAAGCTTTCTTT.

This clone was recorded only once. This chain connects TRBV27 to TRBJ2-7; 7 bases agree with TRBD2. This CDR3 has 15 amino acids. The germline CDR1 and CDR2 sequences are MNHEY and SMNVEV (reference sequence). The V and J ends lost 6 bases and 2 bases, in that order; junction bases with no gene match: 10. CDR3 coding DNA: TGTGCCAGCAGCCCCCGGGGCGGGAGCCCCTACGAGCAGTACTTC. As protein: CASSPRGGSPYEQYF.

This clone is classed as large (0.1 to 1%). This rearrangement joins TRBV18 to TRBJ1-5; the D is unclear. This CDR3 spans 15 amino acids. Germline assignment: CDR1 KGHSH and CDR2 LQKENI. The V end was cut by 3 bases, the J end by 4 bases, with 13 bases between. Written as DNA, the CDR3 is TGTGCCAGCTCACCTACCGACGGAATAAATCAGCCCCAGCATTTT. It is translated as CASSPTDGINQPQHF.

The chain employs TRBV11-2 and TRBJ2-1; 7 nucleotides match TRBD1. Germline values: CDR1 SGHAT, CDR2 FQNNGV. The CDR3 length is 13 residues. V was pared by 10 bases and J by 2 bases, with 5 bases of the junction left unmatched. CDR3 DNA: TGTGCCACCCGGGACAGCGCCTACAATGAGCAGTTCTTC. Its protein is CATRDSAYNEQFF.

This chain connects TRBV19 to TRBJ2-5; 8 nucleotides agree with TRBD2. The J call could be wrong; TRBJ2-7 is a better fit for the DNA end. The CDR3 is 14 residues long. The germline gives CDR1 LNHDA, CDR2 SQIVND (reference sequence). The CDR3 spells CASSIAGGPYEQYF. CDR3 DNA: TGTGCCAGTAGTATAGCGGGAGGGCCCTACGAGCAGTACTTC.

The count of this clone is one. The V gene is TRBV9, the J gene TRBJ2-1, with 7 positions matching TRBD2. This CDR3 has 17 amino acids. The ends lost 0 bases at V and 4 bases at J; junction bases unmatched: 10. Per the germline V gene, CDR1 is SGDLS and CDR2 is YYNGEE. CDR3 nucleotide sequence: TGTGCCAGCAGCGTAGATTTGGGGACTACGTCTTACAATGAGCAGTTCTTC. Amino acids: CASSVDLGTTSYNEQFF.

The chain has TRBV18 and TRBJ1-5; no clear D gene. The CDR3 length is 16 residues. The V end was cut by 3 bases, the J end by 2 bases, with 14 bases between. Germline lookup yields CDR1 KGHSH and CDR2 LQKENI. DNA of the CDR3: TGTGCCAGCTCACCTCAATCTGCGCGTGGCAATCAGCCCCAGCATTTT. Residues: CASSPQSARGNQPQHF. Supplemented by reference TRBV18 and TRBJ1-5, the full variable domain reads NAGVMQNPRHLVRRRGQEARLRCSPMKGHSHVYWYRQLPEEGLKFMVYLQKENIIDESGMPKERFSAEFPKEGPSILRIQQVVRGDSAAYFCASSPQSARGNQPQHFGDGTRLSIL.

This chain connects TRBV7-2 to TRBJ2-1; the D call may be TRBD1 or TRBD2 (6 bases each). The V end lost 0 bases, the J end lost 8 bases, and 14 bases lay between the germline ends. CDR1 is SGHTA, CDR2 FQGNSA, per germline. The CDR3 loop spans 15 amino acids. The CDR3 protein is CASSLAGAGLYEQFF. DNA of the CDR3: TGTGCCAGCAGCTTAGCGGGGGCGGGACTTTATGAGCAGTTCTTC. The whole variable domain, remainder taken from reference TRBV7-2 and TRBJ2-1, is GAGVSQSPSNKVTEKGKDVELRCDPISGHTALYWYRQSLGQGLEFLIYFQGNSAPDKSGLPSDRFSAERTGGSVSTLTIQRTQQEDSAVYLCASSLAGAGLYEQFFGPGTRLTVL.

This clone was detected once. The chain joins TRBV5-1 to TRBJ2-5; D possibly uses TRBD1 or TRBD2 (5 bases each). V lost 4 bases and J 4 bases, leaving 14 bases between the germline ends. From germline, CDR1 is SGHRS and CDR2 YFSETQ. The CDR3 spans 14 residues. This CDR3 reads CASSPGLGTETQYF. CDR3 bases: TGCGCCAGCAGCCCAGGACTCGGGACAGAGACCCAGTACTTC.

The chain combines TRBV18 with TRBJ1-1; D is unclear. The length of the CDR3 is 15 residues. Per germline, CDR1 KGHSH and CDR2 LQKENI. Trimming cost V 3 bases and J 0 bases, with 11 bases left between them. CDR3 nucleotide sequence: TGTGCCAGCTCACCTACGGACGGGATGAACACTGAAGCTTTCTTT. Protein: CASSPTDGMNTEAFF.

V and J are TRBV15 and TRBJ2-1; D ambiguous. This CDR3 is built from 16 residues. From germline, CDR1 is LNHNV and CDR2 YYDKDF (reference sequence). V was clipped by 2 bases and J by 0 bases, with 11 bases between them. CDR3 bases: TGTGCCACCAGCAGATTGGCGGTGAGCTCCTACAATGAGCAGTTCTTC. Residues: CATSRLAVSSYNEQFF.

The chain is built from TRBV2 and TRBJ2-3, with D unresolved. The CDR3 is made up of 13 amino acids. Per germline, CDR1 SNHLY and CDR2 FYNNEI. Trimming stripped 5 bases from V and 2 bases from J, with 8 bases between. The CDR3: CASSKPPTDTQYF. The CDR3 nucleotides are TGTGCCAGCAGTAAACCCCCCACAGATACGCAGTATTTT.